This record looks at one TCR beta chain sequence and its context. Its antigen remains unidentified. The CDR3 is 16 amino acids. CDR1 and CDR2 from the germline V gene are SEHNR and FQNEAQ (reference sequence). Trimming took 1 base from V and 0 from J, leaving 10 bases between them. Generated by immunoSEQ multiplex PCR, the TCRdb table keeps only in-frame clones and is missing some. This table has approximately 150,000 clones, 88% appearing once. The data originate from a study of T cell responses to AZD1222 COVID-19 vaccine. Findings and limits, study-wide: Researchers report vaccine-associated CD4 TCRs spanning spike, with dominance at 160-218 and 743-854. Baseline serostatus was positive in only six AZD1222 recipients.

The clonotype comes from an adult who received the MenACWY meningococcal vaccine as a control. V gene TRBV7-9 combines with J gene TRBJ1-3; D not resolved. The sample in question was peripheral blood, obtained 28 days after the second dose of the MenACWY control vaccine. The CDR3: CASSLDGRVSGNTIYF. CDR3 bases: TGTGCCAGCAGCTTAGATGGCCGGGTCTCTGGAAACACCATATATTTT.